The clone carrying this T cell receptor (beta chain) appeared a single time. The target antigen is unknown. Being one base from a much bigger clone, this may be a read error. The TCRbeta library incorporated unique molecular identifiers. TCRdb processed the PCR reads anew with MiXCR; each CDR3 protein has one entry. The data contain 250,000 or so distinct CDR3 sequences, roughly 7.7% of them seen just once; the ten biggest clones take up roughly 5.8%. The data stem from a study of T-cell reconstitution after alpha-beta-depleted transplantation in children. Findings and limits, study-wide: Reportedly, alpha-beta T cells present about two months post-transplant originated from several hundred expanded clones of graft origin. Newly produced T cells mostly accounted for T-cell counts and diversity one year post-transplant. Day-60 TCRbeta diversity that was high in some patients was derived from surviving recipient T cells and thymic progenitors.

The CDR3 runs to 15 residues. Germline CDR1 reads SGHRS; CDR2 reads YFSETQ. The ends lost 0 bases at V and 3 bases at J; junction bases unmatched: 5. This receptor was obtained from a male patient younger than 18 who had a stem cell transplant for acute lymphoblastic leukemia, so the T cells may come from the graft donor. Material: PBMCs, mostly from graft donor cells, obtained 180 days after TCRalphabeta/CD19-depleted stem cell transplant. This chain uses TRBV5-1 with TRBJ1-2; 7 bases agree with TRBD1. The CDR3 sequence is CASSLAGTVHYGYTF. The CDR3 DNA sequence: TGCGCCAGCAGCTTGGCGGGGACAGTGCACTATGGCTACACCTTC.